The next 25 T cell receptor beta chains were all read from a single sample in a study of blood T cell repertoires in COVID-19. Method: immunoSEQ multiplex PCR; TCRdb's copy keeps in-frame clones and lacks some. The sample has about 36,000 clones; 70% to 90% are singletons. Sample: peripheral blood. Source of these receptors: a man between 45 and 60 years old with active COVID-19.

Here the CDR3 reads CASSRDRLYGYTF. In DNA form, the CDR3 reads TGTGCCAGCAGCAGAGACAGGCTCTATGGCTACACCTTC. The chain is built from TRBV5-6 and TRBJ1-2, with a weak D call TRBD1 (6 bases). There are 13 residues in the CDR3. Trimming pared 4 bases from V and 4 bases from J, leaving 11 bases between. In germline, CDR1 is SGHDT, CDR2 YYEEEE. The full variable domain, in which reference TRBV5-6 and TRBJ1-2 provide the parts outside the CDR3, is DAGVTQSPTHLIKTRGQQVTLRCSPKSGHDTVSWYQQALGQGPQFIFQYYEEEERQRGNFPDRFSGHQFPNYSSELNVNALLLGDSALYLCASSRDRLYGYTFGSGTRLTVV.

CDR3 protein: CASTPTPYSSGGDQETQYF. The CDR3 DNA follows: TGTGCCAGCACCCCAACCCCCTATTCTAGCGGGGGGGACCAAGAGACCCAGTACTTC. The chain couples TRBV6-2 or TRBV6-3 to TRBJ2-5; 12 nucleotides agree with TRBD2. The trim removed 7 bases at V and 0 bases at J, leaving 15 bases unmatched. The CDR3 extends over 19 amino acids. Germline V gene lookup returns CDR1 MNHEY and CDR2 SVGEGT.

The CDR3 protein is CASSREVEQYF. The CDR3 region has the DNA TGTGCCAGCAGCCGGGAAGTCGAGCAGTACTTC. This chain connects TRBV7-2 to TRBJ2-7; a weak D match, TRBD2 (5 bases). Germline V gene data show CDR1 as SGHTA and CDR2 as FQGNSA. This CDR3 is built from 11 residues. Trimming shortened V by 5 bases and J by 6 bases, and 8 bases separated the two germline ends.

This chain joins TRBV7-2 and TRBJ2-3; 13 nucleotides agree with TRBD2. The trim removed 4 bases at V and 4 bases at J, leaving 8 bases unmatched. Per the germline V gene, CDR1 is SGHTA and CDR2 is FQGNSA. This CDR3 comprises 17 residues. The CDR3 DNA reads TGTGCCAGCAGCTCAACGGGACTAGCGGGGAATCCAGATACGCAGTATTTT. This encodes CASSSTGLAGNPDTQYF. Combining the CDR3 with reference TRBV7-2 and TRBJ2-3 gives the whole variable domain GAGVSQSPSNKVTEKGKDVELRCDPISGHTALYWYRQSLGQGLEFLIYFQGNSAPDKSGLPSDRFSAERTGGSVSTLTIQRTQQEDSAVYLCASSSTGLAGNPDTQYFGPGTRLTVL.

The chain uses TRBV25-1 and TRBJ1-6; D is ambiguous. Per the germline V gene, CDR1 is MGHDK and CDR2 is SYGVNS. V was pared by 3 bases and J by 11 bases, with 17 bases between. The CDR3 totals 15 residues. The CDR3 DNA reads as TGTGCCAGCAGTGACCCGTTCGGGGTTGCAGCACCCCTCCACTTT. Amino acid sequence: CASSDPFGVAAPLHF. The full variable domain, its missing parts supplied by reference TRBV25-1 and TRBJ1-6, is EADIYQTPRYLVIGTGKKITLECSQTMGHDKMYWYQQDPGMELHLIHYSYGVNSTEKGDLSSESTVSRIRTEHFPLTLESARPSHTSQYLCASSDPFGVAAPLHFGNGTRLTVT.

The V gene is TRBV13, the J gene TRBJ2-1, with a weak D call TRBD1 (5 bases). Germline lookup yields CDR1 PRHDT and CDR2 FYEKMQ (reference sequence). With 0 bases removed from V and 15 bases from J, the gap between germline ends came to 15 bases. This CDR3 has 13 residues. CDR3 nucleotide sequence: TGTGCCAGCAGCTTAGGCTCCGGGCAGCAGGGGTTCTTC. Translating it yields CASSLGSGQQGFF.

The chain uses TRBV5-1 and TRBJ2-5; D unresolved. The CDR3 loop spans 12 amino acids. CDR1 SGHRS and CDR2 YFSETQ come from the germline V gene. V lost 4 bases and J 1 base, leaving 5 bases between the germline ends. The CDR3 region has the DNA TGCGCCAGCAGCCGGAGCCAAGAGACCCAGTACTTC. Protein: CASSRSQETQYF.

The CDR3 nucleotides are TGTGCCAGCAGGAATCCGGGACTAGCGGGGGGGCCTCACGAGCAGTACTTC. This sequence encodes CASRNPGLAGGPHEQYF. The rearrangement uses TRBV5-5 and TRBJ2-7; 16 bases are shared with TRBD2. V trimming: 5 bases; J trimming: 5 bases; junction bases outside the gene matches: 10. The CDR3 is made up of 17 amino acids. Germline values: CDR1 SGHKS, CDR2 YYEKEE (reference sequence).

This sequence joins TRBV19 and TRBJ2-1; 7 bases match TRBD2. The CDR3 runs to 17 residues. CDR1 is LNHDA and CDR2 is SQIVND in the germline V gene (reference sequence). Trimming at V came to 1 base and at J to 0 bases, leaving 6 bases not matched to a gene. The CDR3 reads CASSIGGGDRSYNEQFF. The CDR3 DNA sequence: TGTGCCAGTAGTATAGGGGGAGGGGACCGCTCCTACAATGAGCAGTTCTTC.

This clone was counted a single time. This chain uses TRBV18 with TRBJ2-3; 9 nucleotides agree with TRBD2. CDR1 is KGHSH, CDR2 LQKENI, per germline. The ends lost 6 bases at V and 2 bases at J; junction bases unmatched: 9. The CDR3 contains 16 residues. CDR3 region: CASSRPAGGTTDTQYF. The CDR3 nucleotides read TGTGCCAGCTCCCGGCCAGCGGGGGGAACCACAGATACGCAGTATTTT. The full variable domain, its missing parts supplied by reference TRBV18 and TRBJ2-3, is NAGVMQNPRHLVRRRGQEARLRCSPMKGHSHVYWYRQLPEEGLKFMVYLQKENIIDESGMPKERFSAEFPKEGPSILRIQQVVRGDSAAYFCASSRPAGGTTDTQYFGPGTRLTVL.

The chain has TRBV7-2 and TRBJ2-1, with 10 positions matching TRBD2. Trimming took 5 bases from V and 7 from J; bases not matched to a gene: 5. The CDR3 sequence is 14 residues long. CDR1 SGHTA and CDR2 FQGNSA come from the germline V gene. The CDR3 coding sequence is TGTGCCAGCAGCAAAACTAGCGGGGTGAATGAGCAGTTCTTC. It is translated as CASSKTSGVNEQFF.

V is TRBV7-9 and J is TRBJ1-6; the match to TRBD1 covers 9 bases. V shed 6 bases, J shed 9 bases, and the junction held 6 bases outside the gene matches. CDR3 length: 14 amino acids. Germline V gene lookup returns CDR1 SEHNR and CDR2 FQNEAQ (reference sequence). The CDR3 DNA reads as TGTGCCAGCAGACATCCGGGACAGGGTTCACCCCTCCACTTT. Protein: CASRHPGQGSPLHF.

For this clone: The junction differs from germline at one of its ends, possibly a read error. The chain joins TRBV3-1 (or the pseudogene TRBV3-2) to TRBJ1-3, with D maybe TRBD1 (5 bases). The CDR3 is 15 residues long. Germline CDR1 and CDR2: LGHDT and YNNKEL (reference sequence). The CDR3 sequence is CASSQGGASGNTVYF. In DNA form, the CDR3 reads TGTGCCAGCAGCCAAGGCGGGGCAAGCGGAAACACCGTATATTTT.

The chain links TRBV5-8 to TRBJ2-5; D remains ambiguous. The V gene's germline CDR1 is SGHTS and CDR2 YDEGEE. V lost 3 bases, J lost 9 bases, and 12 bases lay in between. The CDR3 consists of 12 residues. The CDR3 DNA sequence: TGTGCCAGCAGCTACGGCCAACGGGCCCAGTACTTC. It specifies CASSYGQRAQYF. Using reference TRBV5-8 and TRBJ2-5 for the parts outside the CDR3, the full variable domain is EAGVTQSPTHLIKTRGQQATLRCSPISGHTSVYWYQQALGLGLQFLLWYDEGEERNRGNFPPRFSGRQFPNYSSELNVNALELEDSALYLCASSYGQRAQYFGPGTRLLVL.

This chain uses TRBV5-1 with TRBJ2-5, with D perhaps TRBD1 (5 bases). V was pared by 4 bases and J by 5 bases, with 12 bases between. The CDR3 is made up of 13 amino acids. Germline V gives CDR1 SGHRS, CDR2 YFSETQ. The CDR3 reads CASSPGPLETQYF. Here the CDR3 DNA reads TGCGCCAGCAGCCCAGGGCCCCTCGAGACCCAGTACTTC.

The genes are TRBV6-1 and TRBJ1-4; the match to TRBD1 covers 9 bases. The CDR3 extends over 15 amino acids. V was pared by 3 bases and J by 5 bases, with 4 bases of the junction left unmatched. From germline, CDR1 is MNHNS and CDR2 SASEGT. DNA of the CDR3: TGTGCCAGCAGTGATAAGACAGGGGGGAATGAAAAACTGTTTTTT. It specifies CASSDKTGGNEKLFF.

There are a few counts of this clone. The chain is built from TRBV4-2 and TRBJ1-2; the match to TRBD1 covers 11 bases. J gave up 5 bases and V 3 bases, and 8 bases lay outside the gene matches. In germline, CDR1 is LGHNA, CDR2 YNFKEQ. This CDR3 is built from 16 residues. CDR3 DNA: TGTGCCAGCAGCCACCGGGGACAGGGGGTAGGGTATGGCTACACCTTC. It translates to CASSHRGQGVGYGYTF.

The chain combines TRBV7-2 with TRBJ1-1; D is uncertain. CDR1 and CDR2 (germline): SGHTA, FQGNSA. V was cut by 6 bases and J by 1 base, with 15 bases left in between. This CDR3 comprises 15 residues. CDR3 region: CASRDSGKENTEAFF. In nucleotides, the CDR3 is TGTGCCAGCAGGGACTCTGGGAAGGAGAACACTGAAGCTTTCTTT.

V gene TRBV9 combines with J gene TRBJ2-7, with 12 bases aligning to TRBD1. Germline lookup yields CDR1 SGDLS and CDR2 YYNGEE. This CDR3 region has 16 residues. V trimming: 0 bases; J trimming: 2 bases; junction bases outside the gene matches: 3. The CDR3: CASSVAGTGGPYEQYF. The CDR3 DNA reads TGTGCCAGCAGCGTAGCTGGGACAGGGGGCCCCTACGAGCAGTACTTC.

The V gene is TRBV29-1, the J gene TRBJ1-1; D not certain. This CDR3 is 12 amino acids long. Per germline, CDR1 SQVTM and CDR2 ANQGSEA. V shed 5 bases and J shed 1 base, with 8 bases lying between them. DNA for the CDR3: TGCAGCGTTTCCTCGGGGAACACTGAAGCTTTCTTT. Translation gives CSVSSGNTEAFF.

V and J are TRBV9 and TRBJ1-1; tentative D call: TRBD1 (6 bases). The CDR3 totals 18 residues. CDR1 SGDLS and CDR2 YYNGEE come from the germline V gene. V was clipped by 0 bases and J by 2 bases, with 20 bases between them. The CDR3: CASSVVAGTLTGNTEAFF. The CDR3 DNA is TGTGCCAGCAGCGTAGTAGCGGGGACCCTGACAGGCAACACTGAAGCTTTCTTT.

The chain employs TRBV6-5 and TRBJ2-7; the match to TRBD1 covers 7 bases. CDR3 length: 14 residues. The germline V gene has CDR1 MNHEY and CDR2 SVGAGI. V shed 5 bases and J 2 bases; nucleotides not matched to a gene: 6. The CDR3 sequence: CASSQTGLTYEQYF. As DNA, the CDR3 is TGTGCCAGCAGTCAGACAGGGCTGACCTACGAGCAGTACTTC.

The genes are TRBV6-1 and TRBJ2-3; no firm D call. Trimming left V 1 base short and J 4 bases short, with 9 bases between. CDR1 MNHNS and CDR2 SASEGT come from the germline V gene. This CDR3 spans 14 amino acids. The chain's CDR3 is CASSEGVGPDTQYF. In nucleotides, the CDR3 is TGTGCCAGCAGTGAAGGGGTGGGCCCAGATACGCAGTATTTT.

CDR3 in amino acids: CASSLDGTANEKLFF. DNA for the CDR3: TGTGCCAGCAGCTTGGACGGGACAGCTAATGAAAAACTGTTTTTT. The J gene is TRBJ1-4, the V gene TRBV5-8, with 7 bases matching TRBD1. There are 15 residues in the CDR3. CDR1 is SGHTS and CDR2 is YDEGEE in the germline V gene. V was pared by 0 bases and J by 3 bases, with 2 bases of the junction left unmatched.

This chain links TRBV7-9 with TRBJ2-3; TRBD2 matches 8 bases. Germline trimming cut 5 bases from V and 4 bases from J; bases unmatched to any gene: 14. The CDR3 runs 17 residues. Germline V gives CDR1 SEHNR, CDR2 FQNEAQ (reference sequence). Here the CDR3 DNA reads TGTGCCAGCAGCCCCCGCTGGGGACTAGTGAGGGCAGATACGCAGTATTTT. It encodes CASSPRWGLVRADTQYF.